This T cell receptor (beta chain) was sequenced in a study of cytomegalovirus exposure and HLA in healthy donors. Vbeta (60) and Jbeta (13) primers were used in the PCR. TCRdb's table, derived via immunoSEQ multiplex PCR, lists solely in-frame clones and lacks some. The table shows over 100,000 clones, with around three quarters occurring only once. To note about this clone: As yet, its antigen is unknown.

Broader study findings: A later analysis reportedly found that, within productive TCRs, an Asian-associated ancestry cluster had fewer N-insertions than the mean observed across the approximately 660 donors.

CDR1 is SGHRS and CDR2 is YFSETQ in the germline V gene. With 4 bases clipped from V and 6 bases from J, the junction kept 6 bases outside the gene matches. This CDR3 is 16 amino acids long. Regarding donors, all were healthy bone marrow donors. The chain links TRBV5-1 to TRBJ2-2; 13 nucleotides agree with TRBD2. The source material was PBMCs. This clonotype was sampled from a man aged 25 to 40 in good health and CMV-seropositive. The CDR3 here is CASSPGLAGTSGELFF. The DNA of the CDR3 is TGCGCCAGCAGCCCGGGACTAGCGGGGACGTCCGGGGAGCTGTTTTTT. The whole variable domain, filled in from reference TRBV5-1 and TRBJ2-2, reads KAGVTQTPRYLIKTRGQQVTLSCSPISGHRSVSWYQQTPGQGLQFLFEYFSETQRNKGNFPGRFSGRQFSNSRSEMNVSTLELGDSALYLCASSPGLAGTSGELFFGEGSRLTVL.